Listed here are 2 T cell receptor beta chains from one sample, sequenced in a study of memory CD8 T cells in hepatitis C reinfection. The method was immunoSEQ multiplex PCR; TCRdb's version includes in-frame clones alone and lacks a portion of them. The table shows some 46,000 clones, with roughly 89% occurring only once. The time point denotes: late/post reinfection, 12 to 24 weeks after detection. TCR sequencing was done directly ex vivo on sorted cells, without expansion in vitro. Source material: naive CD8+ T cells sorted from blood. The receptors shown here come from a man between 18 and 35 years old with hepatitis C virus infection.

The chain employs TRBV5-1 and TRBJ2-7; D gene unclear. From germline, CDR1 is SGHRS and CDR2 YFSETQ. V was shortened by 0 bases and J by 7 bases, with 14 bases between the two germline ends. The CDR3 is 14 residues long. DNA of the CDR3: TGCGCCAGCAGCTTGGAGGCCCTGGAGATTGAGCAGTACTTC. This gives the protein CASSLEALEIEQYF.

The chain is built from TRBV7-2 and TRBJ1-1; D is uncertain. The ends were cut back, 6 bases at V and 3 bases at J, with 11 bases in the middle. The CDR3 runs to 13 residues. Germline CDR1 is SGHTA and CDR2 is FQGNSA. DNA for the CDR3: TGTGCCAGCAGACCTGACATCCACACTGAAGCTTTCTTT. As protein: CASRPDIHTEAFF.